This T cell receptor beta chain came from a study of blood T cell repertoires in COVID-19. Overall study context: Samples came from the United States, Italy and Spain, spanning acute and convalescent COVID-19. T cells, B-cell-depleted T cells, or PBMCs supplied cDNA or gDNA.

Using immunoSEQ multiplex PCR, the repertoire was profiled, and TCRdb retains in-frame clones only, with some absent. The top ten hold 1.3% of the sample, which has fewer than 500,000 clones, 87% seen once. Ages ranged from about 18 to 89 years, with residence in approximately 25 US areas. The CDR3 is 10 residues long. V gave up 8 bases and J gave up 6 bases, with 8 bases separating them. Germline values: CDR1 SNHLY, CDR2 FYNNEI. The V and J genes are TRBV2 and TRBJ2-7, with D uncertain. The receptor was derived from a man in his thirties or forties who had recovered from COVID-19. The sample comprised PBMCs or T cells enriched from blood (not recorded which). The CDR3 DNA sequence: TGTGCCAGCTGTGCAGTCGAGCAGTACTTC. It translates to CASCAVEQYF.